This TCR beta chain emerged from a study of blood T cells in healthy people across ages. Then a second PCR, running roughly 7 to 11 cycles, was carried out with a sample-barcoded 5' primer and a J-beta primer mix. TCRdb reprocessed the 5' RACE reads via MiXCR and lists one record per CDR3 protein. The repertoire consists of some 930,000 distinct CDR3 sequences, with almost 30% occurring once and the leading ten covering more than 8.5%. Deletions cut 0 bases from V and 6 bases from J, with 6 bases between. Germline V gene sequence: CDR1 MGHRA, CDR2 YSYEKL. The length of the CDR3 is 12 residues. These same data were also listed under a study on T cells of mothers and their children.

Sequenced material: blood. The chain carries TRBV4-1 and TRBJ2-7, with D hard to call. The source is a woman aged 40 to 50 in good health. The DNA of the CDR3 is TGCGCCAGCAGCCAAGAAAAGGGCGAGCAGTACTTC. It is translated as CASSQEKGEQYF.